Here is one TCR beta chain with its context. The antigen is undetermined. The CDR3 runs 12 residues. The V end lost 3 bases, the J end lost 10 bases, and 10 bases lay between the germline ends. The V gene's germline CDR1 is SNHLY and CDR2 FYNNEI. This sample was included in a study of a mutant IDH1 vaccine in newly diagnosed glioma. About the study: Eight vaccinations went to patients in weeks 1, 3, 5, 7, 11, 15, 19, 23. Patients had received radiotherapy, temozolomide, or both previously, most receiving both. Patients were started on vaccination 4-6 weeks after radiotherapy alone, or with temozolomide cycles.

Only in-frame clones appear in the TCRdb table, and some are missing; sequencing was by immunoSEQ multiplex PCR. The sample lists tens of thousands of clones, about 90% occurring once. The time point denotes: week 5, during vaccination. With topical imiquimod, each dose of the vaccine consisted of 300 ug of mutant IDH1 20-mer peptide. The study's findings and limits: Immune responses induced by vaccination arose in 93.3% of the patients.

This rearrangement joins TRBV2 to TRBJ1-5; no firm D call. The receptor's source is a middle-aged woman with glioma. The specimen comprised PBMCs, sampled from a glioma patient whose treatment included an IDH1 peptide vaccine. Written as DNA, the CDR3 is TGTGCCAGCAGTGATGGTACAATCCCCCAGCATTTT. Translated: CASSDGTIPQHF. The full variable domain, rest sourced from reference TRBV2 and TRBJ1-5, is EPEVTQTPSHQVTQMGQEVILRCVPISNHLYFYWYRQILGQKVEFLVSFYNNEISEKSEIFDDQFSVERPDGSNFTLKIRSTKLEDSAMYFCASSDGTIPQHFGDGTRLSIL.